This T cell receptor (beta chain) was captured in a study of T-cell memory formation after mild COVID-19 (TCRdb year 2021). A note on the overall study: TCR sequence clusters from the two donors were largely donor specific. T-cell clones expanding and contracting after mild COVID-19 in a couple of donors were tracked by longitudinal TCRalpha and TCRbeta repertoire sequencing. The cohort was made up of two young adult volunteers, one female and one male, who were previously healthy.

The data were produced on an Illumina NovaSeq 6000. cDNA libraries for TCRalpha and TCRbeta were prepared by 5'RACE using constant-segment primers, with sample barcodes and unique molecular identifiers added. Trizol reagent was used to extract RNA from every sample. Amplification of the libraries took two PCR steps, and the second step added a second sample barcode plus Illumina TruSeq adapters. Libraries were sequenced on an Illumina NovaSeq with 2 x 150 bp paired-end reads. Per the original workflow: Reads were demultiplexed and collapsed into UMI-guided consensus sequences with migec v1.2.7. Using mixcr v2.1.11, the UMI consensuses were aligned to TRA and TRB V and J templates and assembled into clonotypes. Clonotypes were classified as expanded or contracted when called significant by both edgeR and NoisET, with noise models trained on biological replicates. edgeR calls used a false discovery rate-adjusted p below 0.01 and a log2 fold-change threshold of 1. As an exploratory analysis of dynamics, max-normalized trajectories of the 1000 most abundant clonotypes were examined with PCA combined with hierarchical clustering. The CD4 or CD8 phenotype of responding clones was assigned using the separately sequenced CD4+ and CD8+ repertoires. In TCRdb, the public reads were trimmed at Q25 with fastp and aligned with MiXCR, with productive beta chains retained. Entries that share a CDR3 protein sequence are merged under the most common genes and DNA. For this entry, the V and J calls and clone size follow TCRdb and not the study's own pipeline. This sample has roughly 350,000 distinct CDR3 sequences in its table, and more than 20% of those were observed once. The ten largest clones take up around 12% of the sample.

On the study overall, not on this receptor specifically: Contracting CD4+ clones turned up mainly in the CM and EM memory subsets, whereas EMRA was where CD8+ clones were enriched. Clones contracting from day 15 to 85 had balanced CD4/CD8 phenotypes, while a second wave expanding from day 15 to 37 was biased towards CD4+. The second-wave clones that peaked on day 37 were not confirmed to be SARS-CoV-2 specific. The study included only a couple of mild cases, and larger cohorts that include severe cases with pre-infection samples were judged to be necessary. Some responding clones were detected in pre-infection memory, which suggested that pre-existing cross-reactive memory T cells had joined the SARS-CoV-2 response.

The CDR3 starts with the cysteine, ends with the phenylalanine, and has 14 residues. The only DNA kept is the CDR3, 42 bases in frame from the first base. Compared with germline, V lacks 9 bases and J lacks 4 bases; bases without a gene match: 9. Ficoll-Paque density gradient centrifugation was used to isolate PBMCs. This clonotype appeared a few times. No antigen is known for it. No base quality information exists; no much larger clone differs at one position. The receptor comes from an adult woman who had mild COVID-19 (a few samples of this study predate the infection). The sample titles of this study are shuffled in the database, so cell type and time point are left out; the donor was told from shared clones. Specimen: PBMCs or a T cell subset sorted from them (not recorded which). Here the chain combines TRBV12-3 or TRBV12-4 and TRBJ2-3, with TRBD1 matching 8 junction bases. The CDR3 amino acid sequence is: CASTQDRVADTQYF. DNA sequence: TGTGCCAGTACCCAGGACAGGGTGGCAGATACGCAGTATTTT.